The rows below give T cell receptor beta chains drawn from one sample of a study of control samples from healthy donors and cancer patients. Clones were sequenced by immunoSEQ multiplex PCR, and TCRdb holds only the in-frame ones, with some missing. The table records 150,000 to 200,000 clones, around 90% of them present only once. Sequencing was performed on blood. The source is a woman in her thirties or forties in good health. Both conserved end residues are part of each CDR3. The D gene is left open where the match is weak. Size is stated for part of the rows, as once, few or many counts, or as a class when the clone is expanded.

D gene	J gene	V gene	clone size	CDR3 DNA	CDR3 protein
TRBD1	TRBJ2-1	TRBV13	.	TGTGCCAGCAGCTTCTATATAGGACAGGGAGGAGGTGAGCAGTTCTTC	CASSFYIGQGGGEQFF
.	TRBJ1-1	TRBV5-6	.	TGTGCCAGCAGCTTTCTGGGAATTAACGCTGAAGCTTTCTTT	CASSFLGINAEAFF
.	TRBJ2-3	TRBV5-4	.	TGTGCCAGCAGCGTAGGGGGGGGGAGCACAGATACGCAGTATTTT	CASSVGGGSTDTQYF
.	TRBJ1-5	TRBV7-7	.	TGTGCCAGCAGCATATACAGGGTGAGACGTTCGCCCCAGCATTTT	CASSIYRVRRSPQHF
.	TRBJ1-2	TRBV12-3/TRBV12-4	.	TGTGCCAGCACGCAGACAGGTACCCATGGCTACACCTTC	CASTQTGTHGYTF
TRBD2	TRBJ2-1	TRBV5-6	.	TGTGCCAGCACCCTCGAGACTAGCATAAATAGTAATGAGCAGTTCTTC	CASTLETSINSNEQFF
.	TRBJ2-2	TRBV3-1/TRBV3-2	.	TGTGCCAGCAGCGATCTCGGGTCGGGGACCGGGGAGCTGTTTTTT	CASSDLGSGTGELFF
TRBD2	TRBJ2-2	TRBV5-8	.	TGTGCCAGCAGCTTCCTAGCGGCGAACACCGGGGAGCTGTTTTTT	CASSFLAANTGELFF
.	TRBJ2-1	TRBV5-1	.	TGCGCCAGCAGCCTCAGGGTTGGGATAGAAGCCTACAATGAGCAGTTCTTC	CASSLRVGIEAYNEQFF
.	TRBJ2-1	TRBV3-1/TRBV3-2	.	TGTGCCAGCCAGGACCAAAGCTCCTACAATGAGCAGTTCTTC	CASQDQSSYNEQFF
TRBD1	TRBJ1-1	TRBV18	.	TGTGCCAGCTCACCAGGACAGGGGGTGGGCACTGAAGCTTTCTTT	CASSPGQGVGTEAFF
TRBD1	TRBJ1-4	TRBV4-2	.	TGTGCCAGCAGCCAAGAGTGGCAGGGGGATGAAAAACTGTTTTTT	CASSQEWQGDEKLFF
.	TRBJ1-2	TRBV29-1	.	TGCAGCGTTTTTTCAGGGTGGTACTATGGCTACACCTTC	CSVFSGWYYGYTF
.	TRBJ1-6	TRBV7-6	.	TGTGCCAGCAGCCCCACCGGCAGGTCTTATAATTCACCCCTCCACTTT	CASSPTGRSYNSPLHF
TRBD1	TRBJ2-1	TRBV18	.	TGTGCCAGCTCACACGACGGGACAGACAATGAGCAGTTCTTC	CASSHDGTDNEQFF
.	TRBJ1-3	TRBV27	.	TGTGCCAGCAGTTTATCGTTTTCAGCCTCTGGAAACACCATATATTTT	CASSLSFSASGNTIYF
.	TRBJ1-5	TRBV5-6	few	TGTGCCAGCAGCTTGTCCGTCGATCAGCCCCAGCATTTT	CASSLSVDQPQHF
TRBD2	TRBJ2-7	TRBV4-1	once	TGCGCCAGCAAAAGGGCGGATAGCGGGGAATACGAGCAGTACTTC	CASKRADSGEYEQYF
.	TRBJ1-5	TRBV19	few	TGTGCCAGTAGGGAACAGGGAAACAGCAATCAGCCCCAGCATTTT	CASREQGNSNQPQHF
TRBD2	TRBJ2-1	TRBV6-5	.	TGTGCCAGCACTACGCGGGGGGGGTTCAATGAGCAGTTCTTC	CASTTRGGFNEQFF
.	TRBJ1-2	TRBV20-1	.	TGCAGTGCTAGTATCCAGAGCGGGGGCTACACCTTC	CSASIQSGGYTF
.	TRBJ1-3	TRBV6-6	.	TGTGCCAGCAGATCGGGACCGAACTCTGGAAACACCATATATTTT	CASRSGPNSGNTIYF
.	TRBJ2-5	TRBV9	.	TGTGCCAGCAGCGTAGCTCAGGGTGAGGAGACCCAGTACTTC	CASSVAQGEETQYF
.	TRBJ1-6	TRBV12-3/TRBV12-4	.	TGTGCCAGCTCCGGGGCGAATTCACCCCTCCACTTT	CASSGANSPLHF
.	TRBJ1-1	TRBV10-1	few	TGCGCCAGCAGTGAATATGCGGGGATGAACACTGAAGCTTTCTTT	CASSEYAGMNTEAFF
TRBD1	TRBJ2-7	TRBV6-2/TRBV6-3	once	TGTGCCAGCAGGTACCCGGGACAGGGGGCGAACGAGCAGTACTTC	CASRYPGQGANEQYF
.	TRBJ1-1	TRBV15	.	TGTGCCACCAGCAGAGATCTCATGAACACTGAAGCTTTCTTT	CATSRDLMNTEAFF
.	TRBJ2-5	TRBV10-3	.	TGTGCCATCAGTGATGCAGGGGACCGGGAGACCCAGTACTTC	CAISDAGDRETQYF
.	TRBJ1-6	TRBV19	.	TGTGCCAGTAGTATCCCTCGGGAACGTTCACCCCTCCACTTT	CASSIPRERSPLHF
TRBD1	TRBJ1-1	TRBV11-2	.	TGTGCCAGCAGCTTAGATCTAGGGACAGGGGGGATGAACACTGAAGCTTTCTTT	CASSLDLGTGGMNTEAFF
.	TRBJ2-2	TRBV6-5	.	TGTGCCAGCTTTCGGTGGGGCCACGCCGGGGAGCTGTTTTTT	CASFRWGHAGELFF
.	TRBJ2-3	TRBV3-1/TRBV3-2	.	TGTGCCAGCAGCCAAGATCAGGGCCTGTCGGAAACGCAGTATTTT	CASSQDQGLSETQYF
.	TRBJ1-6	TRBV27	.	TGTGCCAGCAGTTCACAGGTGGGCACAATTAATTCACCCCTCCACTTT	CASSSQVGTINSPLHF
TRBD2	TRBJ2-1	TRBV27	.	TGTGCCAGCAGCGCCTTGGGGGGACTAGTCTACAATGAGCAGTTCTTC	CASSALGGLVYNEQFF
TRBD1	TRBJ1-6	TRBV6-5	.	TGTGCCAGCAGTCGACAGACAGGGGACGTTTCACCCCTCCACTTT	CASSRQTGDVSPLHF
TRBD1	TRBJ2-7	TRBV19	.	TGTGCCAGTAGTAACAGGGGCCAATCGTCCTACGAGCAGTACTTC	CASSNRGQSSYEQYF
.	TRBJ1-6	TRBV9	.	TGTGCCAGCAGCGTAGGGGGAGGGTCACCCCTCCACTTT	CASSVGGGSPLHF
.	TRBJ2-3	TRBV7-6	once	TGTGCCAGCAGCTTAGTAACGACAGTCACAGATACGCAGTATTTT	CASSLVTTVTDTQYF
TRBD1	TRBJ1-1	TRBV2	.	TGTGCCAGCGTACAGGGGGCAATAACTGAAGCTTTCTTT	CASVQGAITEAFF
TRBD1	TRBJ1-1	TRBV18	.	TGTGCCAGCTCACCGGTGGGACAGGGGGCAGGCACTGAAGCTTTCTTT	CASSPVGQGAGTEAFF
.	TRBJ1-5	TRBV19	.	TGTGCCAGTAGTATAGCCCCTCTCGGGCCCCAGCATTTT	CASSIAPLGPQHF
.	TRBJ2-2	TRBV10-2	.	TGCGCCAGCAGCTCCCGGGGGAGGGGGGACACCGGGGAGCTGTTTTTT	CASSSRGRGDTGELFF
.	TRBJ1-4	TRBV3-1/TRBV3-2	once	TGTGCCAGCAGCCCATCGACTGAAAAACTGTTTTTT	CASSPSTEKLFF
.	TRBJ2-5	TRBV10-2	.	TGCGCCAGCAGTGAGACTAGCATGAGAGAGACCCAGTACTTC	CASSETSMRETQYF
TRBD2	TRBJ2-7	TRBV7-9	.	TGTGCCAGCAGCTTAGAGGGCGGGGGGCGCTACGAGCAGTACTTC	CASSLEGGGRYEQYF